This is a list of T cell receptor beta chains from one sample in a study of monozygotic twins with inflammatory bowel disease. With the 5' RACE reads reprocessed, TCRdb shows one record per CDR3 protein and no DNA. The sample totals around 200,000 distinct CDR3 sequences. Specimen: blood. Receptors originate from a human donor with ulcerative colitis or Crohn's disease, or a healthy co-twin of an affected twin (not recorded which). The CDR3 runs from the conserved cysteine through the conserved F or W.

J: TRBJ1-1; V: TRBV6-1; CDR3: CASSTLRVSLANTEAFF
J: TRBJ2-4; V: TRBV20-1; CDR3: CSARGSRGSQNIQYF
J: TRBJ1-1; V: TRBV12-3/TRBV12-4; CDR3: CASSGGPKSSEAFF
J: TRBJ2-3; V: TRBV12-3/TRBV12-4; CDR3: CASSYWRGGTDTQYF
J: TRBJ2-6; V: TRBV15; CDR3: CATSRGLLSGANVLTF
J: TRBJ1-1; V: TRBV3-1; CDR3: CASRGWAGDQTEAFF
J: TRBJ1-5; V: TRBV21-1; CDR3: CASSKVGPDRGGQPQHF
J: TRBJ2-5; V: TRBV15; CDR3: CATSIGSQETQYF
J: TRBJ2-2; V: TRBV5-1; CDR3: CASIPVDATGELFF
J: TRBJ2-1; V: TRBV3-1; CDR3: CASSQEPTRSHEQFF
J: TRBJ2-7; V: TRBV20-1; CDR3: CSTRTSYEQYF
J: TRBJ1-3; V: TRBV5-1; CDR3: CASRGPSDGDTIYF
J: TRBJ2-3; V: TRBV20-1; CDR3: CSARKQGADTQYF
J: TRBJ2-2; V: TRBV12-3/TRBV12-4; CDR3: CASSFPSGGAPGELFF
J: TRBJ1-6; V: TRBV6-4; CDR3: CASSDNPGTNSPLHF
J: TRBJ1-1; V: TRBV25-1; CDR3: CASSAYRGPLTEAFF
J: TRBJ2-3; V: TRBV11-1; CDR3: CASSLSTFTDTQYF
J: TRBJ1-5; V: TRBV20-1; CDR3: CSARGQKLKGNQPQHF
J: TRBJ2-7; V: TRBV4-2; CDR3: CASSQRVYSGGLYEQYF
J: TRBJ1-4; V: TRBV5-1; CDR3: CASSPLPGGDEKLFF
J: TRBJ1-2; V: TRBV29-1; CDR3: CSVGSRGQGAQVDGYTF
J: TRBJ1-6; V: TRBV11-1; CDR3: CASSLQDPRYQYNSPLHF
J: TRBJ1-2; V: TRBV2; CDR3: CASRFPTWDTEGGFDGYTF
J: TRBJ1-4; V: TRBV5-1; CDR3: CASRTGNNEKLFF
J: TRBJ1-1; V: TRBV7-8; CDR3: CASSADRVKTEAFF
J: TRBJ2-5; V: TRBV5-1; CDR3: CASRLPLTAEEGETQYF
J: TRBJ1-1; V: TRBV3-1; CDR3: CASSHPAGTYEAFF
J: TRBJ2-7; V: TRBV6-5; CDR3: CASRNTGSYEQYF
J: TRBJ2-5; V: TRBV12-3/TRBV12-4; CDR3: CASSLGPSEGETQYF
J: TRBJ2-5; V: TRBV7-2; CDR3: CASSLALAGVGTQYF
J: TRBJ2-3; V: TRBV9; CDR3: CASSVGGFSTDTQYF